This T cell receptor beta chain is drawn from a study of Ad26.COV2.S vaccination and SARS-CoV-2 variants. In the study overall: Each vaccinee took Ad26.COV2.S intramuscularly, once or twice 56 days apart.

With 1 base clipped from V and 5 bases from J, the junction kept 3 bases outside the gene matches. The CDR3 loop spans 15 amino acids. The germline V gene has CDR1 SEHNR and CDR2 FQNEAQ (reference sequence). The repertoire was sequenced with immunoSEQ multiplex PCR; TCRdb's copy has only in-frame clones and lacks some. Of around 450,000 clones in the sample, approximately 92% were seen once. Treatment here: 15 to 20 received Ad26.COV2.S at low or high dose, single or two shots; roughly five received placebo; per-sample allocation not given. Following the first vaccine or placebo injection, samples were taken on day 63.

The sequence was collected from a person aged 18-65 years who received the Ad26.COV2.S COVID-19 vaccine or a placebo. J is TRBJ2-3 and V is TRBV7-9, with 10 bases identical to TRBD1. Here the sequenced sample was peripheral blood, taken in a trial of Ad26.COV2.S vaccine versus placebo. CDR3 nucleotides: TGTGCCAGCAGCTTAGGTGGACAGGGGGGAGATACGCAGTATTTT. As protein: CASSLGGQGGDTQYF.